These 4 T cell receptor beta chains share one sample of origin, sequenced in a study of blood T cell repertoires in COVID-19. This table comes from immunoSEQ multiplex PCR, and its TCRdb copy is limited to in-frame clones, with some not included. In the table there are tens of thousands of clones, under 90% of which are singletons. Sequenced: peripheral blood. These receptors came from a human donor in a cohort sampled during active COVID-19.

The chain employs TRBV15 and TRBJ1-1, with TRBD1 matching over 9 bases. V lost 0 bases to trimming and J lost 3 bases; unmatched junction nucleotides: 5. CDR1 and CDR2 from the germline V gene are LNHNV and YYDKDF (reference sequence). The length of the CDR3 is 16 residues. CDR3 region: CATSREGTGKDTEAFF. CDR3 coding DNA: TGTGCCACCAGCAGAGAGGGGACAGGGAAAGACACTGAAGCTTTCTTT.

The rearrangement links TRBV6-2 or TRBV6-3 to TRBJ2-7; TRBD2 is a possible D gene (5 bases). This CDR3 has 14 residues. The germline V and J ends were trimmed by 1 base and 0 bases, with 7 bases remaining between them. Germline V gene lookup returns CDR1 MNHEY and CDR2 SVGEGT. The CDR3 sequence: CASSYWRSSYEQYF. CDR3 DNA sequence: TGTGCCAGCAGTTACTGGAGGAGCTCCTACGAGCAGTACTTC.

This chain uses TRBV20-1 with TRBJ2-7; 7 bases fit TRBD2. CDR3 length equals 15 residues. J lost 4 bases, V lost 3 bases, and 12 bases had no gene match. The germline V gene encodes CDR1 DFQATT and CDR2 SNEGSKA (reference sequence). The CDR3 DNA is TGCAGTGCTAGTAATTTGCTAGGGAGGGATTACGAGCAGTACTTC. Translated: CSASNLLGRDYEQYF.

The CDR3 spells CASRKDRGNEQYF. For the CDR3, the DNA is TGTGCCAGCAGAAAAGATCGGGGGAACGAGCAGTACTTC. The rearrangement links TRBV27 to TRBJ2-7, with D possibly TRBD2 on 6 matching bases. The V end was cut by 6 bases, the J end by 5 bases, with 14 bases between. The germline V gene encodes CDR1 MNHEY and CDR2 SMNVEV (reference sequence). This CDR3 comprises 13 residues.